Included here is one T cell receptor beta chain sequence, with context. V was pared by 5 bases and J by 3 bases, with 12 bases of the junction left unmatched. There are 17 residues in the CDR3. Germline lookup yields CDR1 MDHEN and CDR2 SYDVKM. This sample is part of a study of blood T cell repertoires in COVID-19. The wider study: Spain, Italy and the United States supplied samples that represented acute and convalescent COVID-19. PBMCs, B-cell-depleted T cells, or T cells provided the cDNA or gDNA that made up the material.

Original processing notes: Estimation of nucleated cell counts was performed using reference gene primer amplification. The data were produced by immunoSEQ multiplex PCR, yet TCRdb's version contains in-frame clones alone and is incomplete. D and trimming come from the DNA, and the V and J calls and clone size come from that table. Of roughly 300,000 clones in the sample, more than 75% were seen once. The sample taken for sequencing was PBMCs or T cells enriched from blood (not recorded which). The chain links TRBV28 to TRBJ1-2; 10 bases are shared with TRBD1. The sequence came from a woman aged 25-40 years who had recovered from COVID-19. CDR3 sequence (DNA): TGTGCCAGCAGTGGGTCCCGGGACAGGGGCCTATACTATGGCTACACCTTC. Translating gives CASSGSRDRGLYYGYTF.